This T cell receptor (beta chain) originates from a study of blood T cell repertoires in COVID-19. Study-wide background: The United States, Italy and Spain provided the acute and convalescent COVID-19 samples. PBMCs, B-cell-depleted T cells, or T cells were the source of the cDNA or gDNA that made up the material.

V lost 2 bases, J lost 4 bases, and 9 bases stayed unmatched. The CDR3 has 18 amino acids. Germline CDR1 reads SNHLY; CDR2 reads FYNNEI. Using immunoSEQ multiplex PCR, the repertoire was profiled, and TCRdb retains in-frame clones only, with some absent. Here the sample spans roughly 100,000 clones, roughly 80% being singletons. This chain uses TRBV2 with TRBJ2-3, with TRBD2 identical over 13 bases. The TCR comes from a human donor in a cohort sampled during active COVID-19. Sequencing input: peripheral blood. The CDR3 DNA reads TGTGCCAGCAGTGAACGCCGGACTAGCGGGGGTGTCGCAGATACGCAGTATTTT. This sequence encodes CASSERRTSGGVADTQYF.